Listed below are T cell receptor beta chains from one sample, sequenced in a study of T cell responses to AZD1222 COVID-19 vaccine. Some clones are missing from TCRdb's copy, which holds only in-frame ones; the method was immunoSEQ multiplex PCR. Here the sample spans about 200,000 clones, around nine tenths being singletons. The sample in question was peripheral blood, obtained 28 days after the second dose of the MenACWY control vaccine. These receptor sequences come from an adult who received the MenACWY meningococcal vaccine as a control. Both conserved end residues are part of each CDR3. D genes are given only for firm matches. Size is stated for part of the rows, as once, few or many counts, or as a class when the clone is expanded.

abundance	d_gene	j_gene	v_gene	CDR3aa	CDR3nt
NA	TRBD1	TRBJ1-1	TRBV29-1	CSASQGFGTEAFF	TGCAGCGCATCACAGGGGTTCGGCACTGAAGCTTTCTTT
NA	NA	TRBJ1-1	TRBV29-1	CSASGSMNTEAFF	TGCAGCGCTTCGGGAAGCATGAACACTGAAGCTTTCTTT
NA	TRBD2	TRBJ2-1	TRBV27	CASSLYTSGSYNEQFF	TGTGCCAGCAGTTTATACACTAGCGGTTCCTACAATGAGCAGTTCTTC
NA	TRBD1	TRBJ1-1	TRBV11-2	CASSLMGTGGNTEAFF	TGTGCCAGCAGCTTAATGGGGACAGGGGGCAATACTGAAGCTTTCTTT
NA	NA	TRBJ2-5	TRBV30	CAWDARRETAQYF	TGTGCCTGGGATGCCAGGAGGGAGACGGCCCAGTACTTC
NA	TRBD1	TRBJ2-5	TRBV5-1	CASSLAAGGGETQYF	TGCGCCAGCAGCTTGGCAGCAGGGGGTGGTGAGACCCAGTACTTC
NA	TRBD1	TRBJ1-2	TRBV3-1/TRBV3-2	CASSRFGQEGVEGGYTF	TGTGCCAGCAGCCGATTTGGACAGGAGGGGGTAGAGGGTGGCTACACCTTC
NA	TRBD1	TRBJ1-2	TRBV15	CATSRAGGTGRHLGGYTF	TGTGCCACCAGCAGAGCTGGGGGGACAGGGCGACATTTGGGTGGCTACACCTTC
NA	TRBD1	TRBJ1-2	TRBV18	CASSPGQGGYGYTF	TGTGCCAGCTCACCGGGACAGGGAGGCTATGGCTACACCTTC
NA	NA	TRBJ1-1	TRBV4-3	CASSQEPMGRTEAFF	TGCGCCAGCAGCCAAGAACCTATGGGTCGGACTGAAGCTTTCTTT
once	NA	TRBJ2-3	TRBV15	CATRSGPNTDTQYF	TGTGCCACCCGAAGCGGGCCGAACACAGATACGCAGTATTTT
few	NA	TRBJ2-7	TRBV12-5	CASGLFGAAEQYF	TGTGCTAGTGGTTTATTTGGGGCGGCCGAGCAGTACTTC
NA	NA	TRBJ2-7	TRBV24-1	CATRGRSGEQYF	TGTGCCACCAGAGGACGTAGCGGCGAGCAGTACTTC
NA	NA	TRBJ1-1	TRBV6-5	CASSYSRGAANTEAFF	TGTGCCAGCAGTTACTCGAGGGGGGCCGCGAACACTGAAGCTTTCTTT
NA	NA	TRBJ1-5	TRBV30	CAWSREASNQPQHF	TGTGCCTGGAGTAGAGAGGCATCAAATCAGCCCCAGCATTTT
NA	NA	TRBJ1-5	TRBV10-3	CAISESGGQPQHF	TGTGCCATCAGTGAGTCTGGGGGCCAGCCCCAGCATTTT
NA	NA	TRBJ1-5	TRBV19	CASSTSAGGDQPQHF	TGTGCCAGTAGTACATCGGCAGGAGGGGATCAGCCCCAGCATTTT
NA	NA	TRBJ2-1	TRBV9	CASSVGTTPNEQFF	TGTGCCAGCAGCGTAGGAACTACACCCAATGAGCAGTTCTTC
NA	NA	TRBJ2-1	TRBV13	CASSRASYNEQFF	TGTGCCAGCAGTAGGGCGTCCTACAATGAGCAGTTCTTC
NA	NA	TRBJ1-1	TRBV7-2	CASSLAQGGTEAFF	TGTGCCAGCAGCTTGGCACAGGGAGGAACTGAAGCTTTCTTT
NA	NA	TRBJ1-6	TRBV19	CASGSSPLHF	TGTGCCAGTGGCTCCTCACCCCTCCACTTT
NA	TRBD1	TRBJ1-1	TRBV28	CASSKNRGFTEAFF	TGTGCCAGCAGTAAAAACAGGGGGTTCACTGAAGCTTTCTTT
once	NA	TRBJ1-5	TRBV19	CASQEGQGNQPQHF	TGTGCCAGTCAAGAGGGGCAGGGCAATCAGCCCCAGCATTTT
NA	NA	TRBJ1-2	TRBV11-1	CASSRGYGYTF	TGTGCCAGCTCCCGAGGGTATGGCTACACCTTC
NA	NA	TRBJ2-1	TRBV10-2	CASSGLDEQFF	TGCGCCAGCAGTGGGTTGGATGAGCAGTTCTTC
once	NA	TRBJ2-1	TRBV5-4	CASSLSQGGWNEQFF	TGTGCCAGCAGCTTGTCTCAGGGGGGATGGAATGAGCAGTTCTTC
NA	TRBD1	TRBJ1-3	TRBV23-1	CASSSWTGIGNTIYF	TGCGCCAGCAGTTCCTGGACAGGGATCGGAAACACCATATATTTT
NA	TRBD1	TRBJ1-6	TRBV7-3	CASSLGQNNSPLHF	TGTGCCAGCAGCTTGGGACAGAACAATTCACCCCTCCACTTT
once	NA	TRBJ1-1	TRBV18	CASSPYLTDSPGTEAFF	TGTGCCAGCTCACCATATCTGACGGATTCCCCTGGCACTGAAGCTTTCTTT
NA	NA	TRBJ1-2	TRBV19	CASRTSHAYYGYTF	TGTGCCAGTAGAACCTCCCATGCCTACTATGGCTACACCTTC
NA	TRBD1	TRBJ1-2	TRBV28	CASFSAGTDYYGYTF	TGTGCCAGCTTCTCTGCCGGGACAGACTACTATGGCTACACCTTC
once	TRBD1	TRBJ1-6	TRBV18	CASSPSSTGGESPLHF	TGTGCCAGCTCACCTTCCTCGACAGGGGGCGAATCACCCCTCCACTTT
once	TRBD1	TRBJ1-1	TRBV19	CASRRNPGQVNTEAFF	TGTGCCAGTAGACGAAACCCGGGACAGGTGAACACTGAAGCTTTCTTT
NA	NA	TRBJ2-7	TRBV30	CAWSAQPYEQYF	TGTGCCTGGAGCGCACAGCCCTACGAGCAGTACTTC
NA	NA	TRBJ1-3	TRBV19	CASSILPGPAGNTIYF	TGTGCCAGTAGTATACTCCCGGGGCCAGCTGGAAACACCATATATTTT
NA	NA	TRBJ1-5	TRBV15	CATSVGRNQPQHF	TGTGCCACCTCAGTAGGACGCAATCAGCCCCAGCATTTT
few	NA	TRBJ1-4	TRBV4-1	CASSQGSGTVNEKLFF	TGCGCCAGCAGCCAAGGTAGTGGGACCGTGAATGAAAAACTGTTTTTT
NA	NA	TRBJ1-5	TRBV7-6	CASSLVQGPNQPQHF	TGTGCCAGCAGCTTAGTTCAGGGGCCCAATCAGCCCCAGCATTTT